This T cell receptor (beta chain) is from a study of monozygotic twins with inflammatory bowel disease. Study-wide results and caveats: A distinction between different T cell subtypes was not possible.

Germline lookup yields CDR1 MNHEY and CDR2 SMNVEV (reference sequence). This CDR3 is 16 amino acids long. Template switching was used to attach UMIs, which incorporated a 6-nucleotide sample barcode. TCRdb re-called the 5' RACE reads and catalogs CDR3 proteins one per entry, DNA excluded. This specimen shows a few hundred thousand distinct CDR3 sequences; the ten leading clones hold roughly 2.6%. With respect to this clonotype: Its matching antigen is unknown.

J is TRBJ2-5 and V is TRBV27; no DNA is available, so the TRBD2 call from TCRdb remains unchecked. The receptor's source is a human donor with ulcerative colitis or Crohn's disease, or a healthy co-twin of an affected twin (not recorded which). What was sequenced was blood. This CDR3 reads CASRSGTSQYQETQYF.